These 13 T cell receptor beta chains were sequenced from one sample in a study of blood T cell repertoires in COVID-19. Generated by immunoSEQ multiplex PCR, the TCRdb table keeps only in-frame clones and is missing some. The repertoire consists of 75,000 or so clones, with about 85% occurring once and the leading ten covering 4.5% to 7%. Input material: peripheral blood. Receptors originate from a man aged 60 to 69 with active or convalescent COVID-19.

The J gene is TRBJ1-1, the V gene TRBV5-7; D not certain. TRBV5-7 has ORF status, its function being uncertain. This CDR3 has 13 residues. V lost 4 bases and J lost 0, with 7 bases in between. CDR3 region: CASSPTMNTEAFF. The CDR3 DNA sequence: TGTGCCAGCAGCCCTACCATGAACACTGAAGCTTTCTTT.

This clone was picked up one time. This chain uses TRBV7-9 with TRBJ1-2; D is unresolved. CDR1 SEHNR and CDR2 FQNEAQ come from the germline V gene (reference sequence). Trimming cost V 3 bases and J 6 bases, with 11 bases left between them. The CDR3 contains 13 residues. The DNA of the CDR3 is TGTGCCAGCAGCTTGACTAAATGGGATGGCTACACCTTC. Protein: CASSLTKWDGYTF.

CDR3 DNA: TGTGCCATCAGTGATCCGGGACAGGGAAGCTCCTACGAGCAGTACTTC. It translates to CAISDPGQGSSYEQYF. This chain connects TRBV10-3 to TRBJ2-7; TRBD1 matches at 9 bases. Germline V gene data show CDR1 as ENHRY and CDR2 as SYGVKD. Trimming took 3 bases from V and 0 from J; bases not matched to a gene: 6. This CDR3 region has 16 residues.

This chain uses TRBV9 with TRBJ2-2, with D possibly matching TRBD2 (5 bases). Germline CDR1 reads SGDLS; CDR2 reads YYNGEE. The CDR3 extends over 14 amino acids. V lost 4 bases, J lost 6 bases, and 13 bases lay in between. The CDR3 DNA reads TGTGCCAGCAGCCCGTCCCCCGGGGCCGGGGAGCTGTTTTTT. Its translation is CASSPSPGAGELFF.

The chain links TRBV19 to TRBJ2-1; TRBD1 matches 11 bases. The CDR3 totals 15 residues. Germline trimming cut 5 bases from V and 8 bases from J; bases unmatched to any gene: 8. Germline values: CDR1 LNHDA, CDR2 SQIVND (reference sequence). Here the CDR3 DNA reads TGTGCCAGTAGTTCCGGGACAGGGGGTTTCGATGAGCAGTTCTTC. It codes for CASSSGTGGFDEQFF.

This clone has only one observation. This rearrangement joins TRBV7-2 to TRBJ1-2, with D uncertain. The CDR3 runs to 13 residues. V dropped 3 bases and J dropped 4 bases, with 9 bases sitting between them. Germline values: CDR1 SGHTA, CDR2 FQGNSA. The CDR3 DNA reads as TGTGCCAGCAGCTTTGAGGAGGGCTATGGCTACACCTTC. This sequence encodes CASSFEEGYGYTF.

There are many counts of this clone. The chain has TRBV19 and TRBJ2-1; TRBD2 might be the D (5 bases). Germline CDR1 LNHDA, CDR2 SQIVND (reference sequence). Trimming removed 6 bases from V and 7 bases from J, with 10 bases in between. The CDR3 loop spans 12 amino acids. For the CDR3, the DNA is TGTGCCAGTAGAAGGACTGGGAATGAGCAGTTCTTC. Its protein is CASRRTGNEQFF.

V usage is TRBV19 and J usage is TRBJ1-6; D not resolved. The CDR3 spans 12 residues. Germline lookup yields CDR1 LNHDA and CDR2 SQIVND (reference sequence). Trimming stripped 5 bases from V and 11 bases from J, with 10 bases between. CDR3 sequence (DNA): TGTGCCAGTAGTGCTCCCGGGACACCCCTCCACTTT. The encoded protein is CASSAPGTPLHF.

The genes are TRBV21-1 and TRBJ2-5; TRBD1 is taken as the D call from the table, unchecked against the DNA. TRBV21-1 is annotated as a pseudogene. The CDR3 has 14 residues. CDR3 in DNA: TGTGCCAGCCCTGGACAGTCGCCCCAAGAGACCCAGTACTTC. Its translation: CASPGQSPQETQYF.

A note on this clone: The germline gene is not matched at one end of the junction; a read error may be the cause. In the same sample, other DNA sequences code for this CDR3. The V call is TRBV11-2, the J call TRBJ1-6, with D hard to call. The CDR3 runs 14 residues. Germline-derived CDR1 and CDR2 are SGHAT and FQNNGV. This CDR3 is CASSFPSTGSPLHF. CDR3 nucleotide sequence: TGTGCTAGCAGCTTCCCAAGCACCGGTTCACCCCTCCACTTT.

The chain couples TRBV7-6 to TRBJ1-4, with a possible D match to TRBD1 (6 bases). Trimming pared 5 bases from V and 7 bases from J, leaving 17 bases between. Germline CDR1 SGHVS, CDR2 FNYEAQ. The CDR3 is 15 amino acids. CDR3: CASSQQQGTFEKLFF. CDR3 bases: TGTGCCAGCAGCCAACAACAGGGTACATTTGAAAAACTGTTTTTT.

V and J are TRBV14 and TRBJ2-7; TRBD2 agrees at 7 bases. Looked up from germline, CDR1 is SGHDN and CDR2 is FVKESK. Trimming cost V 2 bases and J 2 bases; bases outside gene matches: 15. CDR3 size: 18 residues. This CDR3 is CASSQLQKTSGAPYEQYF. The CDR3 nucleotides read TGTGCCAGCAGCCAACTTCAAAAAACGAGCGGGGCCCCCTACGAGCAGTACTTC. Variable domain in full (rest from reference TRBV14 and TRBJ2-7): EAGVTQFPSHSVIEKGQTVTLRCDPISGHDNLYWYRRVMGKEIKFLLHFVKESKQDESGMPNNRFLAERTGGTYSTLKVQPAELEDSGVYFCASSQLQKTSGAPYEQYFGPGTRLTVT.

V and J are TRBV7-6 and TRBJ1-2; the D gene is possibly TRBD1 (5 bases). V was pared by 1 base and J by 4 bases, with 13 bases between. The CDR3 is made up of 15 amino acids. CDR1 and CDR2 from the germline V gene are SGHVS and FNYEAQ. CDR3 residues: CASSLGSGSGYGYTF. DNA for the CDR3: TGTGCCAGCAGCTTAGGTTCAGGGTCGGGCTATGGCTACACCTTC.